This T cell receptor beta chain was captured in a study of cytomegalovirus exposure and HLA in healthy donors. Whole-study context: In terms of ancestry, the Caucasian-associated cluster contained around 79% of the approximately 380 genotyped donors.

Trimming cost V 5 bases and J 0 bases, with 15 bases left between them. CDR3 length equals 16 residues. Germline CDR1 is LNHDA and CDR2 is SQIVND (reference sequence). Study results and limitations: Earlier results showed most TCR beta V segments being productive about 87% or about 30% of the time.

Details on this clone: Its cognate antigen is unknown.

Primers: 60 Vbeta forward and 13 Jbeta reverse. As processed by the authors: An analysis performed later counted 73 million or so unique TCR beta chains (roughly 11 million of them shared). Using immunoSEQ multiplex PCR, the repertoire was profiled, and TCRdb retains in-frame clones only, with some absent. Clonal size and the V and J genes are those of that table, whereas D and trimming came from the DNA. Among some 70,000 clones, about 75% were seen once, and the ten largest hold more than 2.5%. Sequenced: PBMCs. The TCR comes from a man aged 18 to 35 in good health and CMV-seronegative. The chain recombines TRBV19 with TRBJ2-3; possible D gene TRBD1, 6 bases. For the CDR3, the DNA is TGTGCCAGTAGTGCAAGGGACAAGGGAAGCACAGATACGCAGTATTTT. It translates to CASSARDKGSTDTQYF.